This T cell receptor beta chain was sequenced in a study of response to subunit inactivated influenza vaccine. This clonotype was seen a few times. Antigen unknown. Each CDR3 protein is one row after TCRdb ran MiXCR on the RT-PCR reads. There are 500,000 or so distinct CDR3 sequences in the sample; approximately 15% occur only once, and approximately 3% lies in the top ten. Study results and caveats: Researchers suggested that each seasonal influenza vaccination recruits few new T cells.

The CDR3 is made up of 13 amino acids. Germline values: CDR1 SQVTM, CDR2 ANQGSEA. Trimming shortened V by 2 bases and J by 7 bases, and 14 bases separated the two germline ends. This rearrangement joins TRBV29-1 to TRBJ2-5; D gene uncertain. This receptor was identified in a man between 45 and 75 years old who received an inactivated influenza vaccine. The input for sequencing was CD4+ T cells sorted from PBMCs, taken around 25 months after vaccination. The CDR3 bases are TGCAGCGTTGAAACGGGCAGACTCGGGACCCAGTACTTC. It encodes CSVETGRLGTQYF.